This T cell receptor (beta chain) came from a study of control samples from healthy donors and cancer patients (dated by TCRdb to the early 2020s). The library relied on the immunoSEQ multiplex PCR assay. Drawn from immuneACCESS, this table holds only the in-frame rearrangements with V and J called that TCRdb kept. Clones are partly lost; checked studies trace under half to an unresolved V gene and leave the rest unexplained. The sample yields around 130,000 clones; 88% were counted once. The top ten constitute more than 2.5% of the sample. In the case of this clone: Its antigen remains undetermined. No quality values exist for individual bases; no much larger clone is one base distant.

From a lookup of the germline V gene, CDR1 and CDR2 are MDHEN and SYDVKM. V is cut by 10 bases and J by 5 bases, and the space between the germline ends is 15 bases. The cysteine opens and the phenylalanine closes a CDR3 of 13 amino acids. Of the read, only the CDR3 DNA is kept; its 39 bases are in frame from base 1. This chain joins TRBV28 to TRBJ1-5; the D segment could be TRBD1, given 5 matching bases. The sample taken for sequencing was blood. The sequence came from a man aged 45 to 65 in good health. CDR3 loop: CATQGIMDQPQHF. The nucleotides read TGTGCCACCCAGGGTATTATGGATCAGCCCCAGCATTTT.